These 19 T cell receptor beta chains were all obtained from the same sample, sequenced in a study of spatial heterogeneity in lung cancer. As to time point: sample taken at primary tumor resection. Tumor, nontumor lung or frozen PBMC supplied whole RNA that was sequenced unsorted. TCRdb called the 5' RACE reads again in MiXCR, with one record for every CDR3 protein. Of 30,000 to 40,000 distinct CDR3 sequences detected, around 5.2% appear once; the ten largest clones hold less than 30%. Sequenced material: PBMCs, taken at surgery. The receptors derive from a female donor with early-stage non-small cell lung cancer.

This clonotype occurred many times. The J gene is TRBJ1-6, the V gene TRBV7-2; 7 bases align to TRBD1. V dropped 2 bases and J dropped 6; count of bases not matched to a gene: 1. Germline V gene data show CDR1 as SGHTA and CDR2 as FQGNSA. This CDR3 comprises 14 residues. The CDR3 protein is CASSLYRGNSPLHF. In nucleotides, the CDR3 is TGTGCCAGCAGCTTATACAGGGGTAATTCACCCCTCCACTTT.

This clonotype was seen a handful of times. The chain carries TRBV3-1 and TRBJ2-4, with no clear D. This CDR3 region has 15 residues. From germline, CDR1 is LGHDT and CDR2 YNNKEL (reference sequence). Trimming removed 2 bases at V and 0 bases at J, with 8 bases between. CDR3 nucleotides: TGTGCCAGCAGCCAAACGGACGGAGCCAAAAACATTCAGTACTTC. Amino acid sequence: CASSQTDGAKNIQYF.

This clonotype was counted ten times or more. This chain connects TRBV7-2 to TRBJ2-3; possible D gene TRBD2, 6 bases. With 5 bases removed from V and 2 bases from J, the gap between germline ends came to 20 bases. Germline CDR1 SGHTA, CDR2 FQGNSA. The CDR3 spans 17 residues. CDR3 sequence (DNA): TGTGCCAGCAGCCAGAGCCTCGCGCGGGGCATCACAGATACGCAGTATTTT. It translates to CASSQSLARGITDTQYF.

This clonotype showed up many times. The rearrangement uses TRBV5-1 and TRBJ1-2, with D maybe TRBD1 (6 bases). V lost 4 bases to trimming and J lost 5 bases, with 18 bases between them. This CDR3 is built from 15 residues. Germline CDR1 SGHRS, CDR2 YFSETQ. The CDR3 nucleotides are TGCGCCAGCAGCACACTGACAGGTCCCGGATATGGCTACACCTTC. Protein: CASSTLTGPGYGYTF.

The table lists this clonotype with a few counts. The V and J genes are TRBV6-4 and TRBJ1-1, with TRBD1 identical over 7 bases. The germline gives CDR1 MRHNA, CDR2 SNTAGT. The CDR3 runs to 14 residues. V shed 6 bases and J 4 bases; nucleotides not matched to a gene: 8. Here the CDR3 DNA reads TGTGCCAGCAGGAGACAGGGAGGGGGCACTGAAGCTTTCTTT. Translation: CASRRQGGGTEAFF.

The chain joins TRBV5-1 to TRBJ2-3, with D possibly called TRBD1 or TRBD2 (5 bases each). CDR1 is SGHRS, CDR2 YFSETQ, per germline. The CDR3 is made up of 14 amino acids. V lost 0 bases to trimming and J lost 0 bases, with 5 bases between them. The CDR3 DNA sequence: TGCGCCAGCAGCTTGGGGGGGAGCACAGATACGCAGTATTTT. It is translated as CASSLGGSTDTQYF.

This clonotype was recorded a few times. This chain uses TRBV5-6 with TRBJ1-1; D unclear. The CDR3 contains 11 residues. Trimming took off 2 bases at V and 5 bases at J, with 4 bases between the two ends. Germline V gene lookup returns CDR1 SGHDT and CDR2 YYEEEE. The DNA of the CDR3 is TGTGCCAGCAGCTTAAGGACTGAAGCTTTCTTT. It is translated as CASSLRTEAFF.

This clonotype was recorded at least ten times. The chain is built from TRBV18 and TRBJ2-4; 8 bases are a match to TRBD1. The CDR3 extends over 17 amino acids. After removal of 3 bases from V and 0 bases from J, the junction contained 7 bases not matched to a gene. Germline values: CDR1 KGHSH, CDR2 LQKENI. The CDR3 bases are TGTGCCAGCTCACCGCTAGGACAGGGTCGAGCCAAAAACATTCAGTACTTC. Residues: CASSPLGQGRAKNIQYF.

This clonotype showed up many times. The CDR3 bases are TGTGCCAGCAGCTTGAAAGGGGTCAATCAGCCCCAGCATTTT. Its protein product is CASSLKGVNQPQHF. J is TRBJ1-5 and V is TRBV5-5, with a weak D call TRBD1 (5 bases). With 1 base removed from V and 3 bases from J, the gap between germline ends came to 8 bases. Germline V gene sequence: CDR1 SGHKS, CDR2 YYEKEE (reference sequence). The CDR3 totals 14 residues.

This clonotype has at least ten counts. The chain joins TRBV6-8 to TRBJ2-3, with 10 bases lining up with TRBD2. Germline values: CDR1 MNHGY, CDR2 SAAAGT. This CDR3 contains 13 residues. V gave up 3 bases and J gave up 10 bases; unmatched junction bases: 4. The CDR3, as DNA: TGTGCCAGCAGTTATCAGGGACTAGCGTCGCAGTATTTT. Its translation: CASSYQGLASQYF.

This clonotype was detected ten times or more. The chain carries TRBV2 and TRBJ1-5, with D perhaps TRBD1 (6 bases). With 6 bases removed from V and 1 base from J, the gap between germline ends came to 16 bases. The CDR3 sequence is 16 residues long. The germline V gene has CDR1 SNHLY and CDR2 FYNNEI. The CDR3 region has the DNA TGTGCCAGCAGAAGGGGCAGGGGAATAAGCAATCAGCCCCAGCATTTT. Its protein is CASRRGRGISNQPQHF.

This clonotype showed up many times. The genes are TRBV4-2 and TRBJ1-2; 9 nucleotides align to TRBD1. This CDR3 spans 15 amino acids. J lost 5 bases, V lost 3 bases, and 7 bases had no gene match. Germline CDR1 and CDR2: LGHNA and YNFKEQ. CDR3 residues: CASSQGDRAAYGYTF. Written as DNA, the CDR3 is TGTGCCAGCAGCCAGGGGGACAGGGCGGCATATGGCTACACCTTC.

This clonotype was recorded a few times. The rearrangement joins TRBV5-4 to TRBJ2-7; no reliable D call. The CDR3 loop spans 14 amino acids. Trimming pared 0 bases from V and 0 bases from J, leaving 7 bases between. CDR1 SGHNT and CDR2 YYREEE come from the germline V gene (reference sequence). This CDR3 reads CASSLGPNSYEQYF. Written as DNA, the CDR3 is TGTGCCAGCAGCTTGGGCCCGAACTCCTACGAGCAGTACTTC. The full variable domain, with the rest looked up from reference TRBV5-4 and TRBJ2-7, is ETGVTQSPTHLIKTRGQQVTLRCSSQSGHNTVSWYQQALGQGPQFIFQYYREEENGRGNFPPRFSGLQFPNYSSELNVNALELDDSALYLCASSLGPNSYEQYFGPGTRLTVT.

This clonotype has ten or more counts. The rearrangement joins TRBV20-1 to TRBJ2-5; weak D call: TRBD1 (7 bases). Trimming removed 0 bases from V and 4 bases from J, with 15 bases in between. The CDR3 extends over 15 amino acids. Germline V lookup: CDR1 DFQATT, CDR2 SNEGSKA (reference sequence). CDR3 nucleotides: TGCAGTGCTAGAGATCCAGGGGGGCTACGAGAGACCCAGTACTTC. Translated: CSARDPGGLRETQYF.

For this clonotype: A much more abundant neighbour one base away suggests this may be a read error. CDR3 in DNA: TGTGCCAGCAGCTCCTACAGGGGAAAACGAGAGGCCCAGTACTTC. It is translated as CASSSYRGKREAQYF. The chain has TRBV11-2 and TRBJ2-5; 7 bases align to TRBD1. From germline, CDR1 is SGHAT and CDR2 FQNNGV. This CDR3 has 15 residues.

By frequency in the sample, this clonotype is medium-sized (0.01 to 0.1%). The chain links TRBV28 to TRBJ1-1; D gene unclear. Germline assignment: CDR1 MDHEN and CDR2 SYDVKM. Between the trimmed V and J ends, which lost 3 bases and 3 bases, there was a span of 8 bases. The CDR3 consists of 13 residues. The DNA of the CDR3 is TGTGCCAGCAGTTTGCGGTGGGACACTGAAGCTTTCTTT. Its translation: CASSLRWDTEAFF.

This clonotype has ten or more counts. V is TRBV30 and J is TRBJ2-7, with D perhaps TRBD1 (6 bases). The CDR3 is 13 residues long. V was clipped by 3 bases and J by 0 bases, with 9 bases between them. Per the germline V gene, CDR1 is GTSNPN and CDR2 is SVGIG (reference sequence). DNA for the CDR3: TGTGCCTGGAGACAGGGTCCCTCCTACGAGCAGTACTTC. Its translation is CAWRQGPSYEQYF. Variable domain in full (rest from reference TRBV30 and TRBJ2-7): SQTIHQWPATLVQPVGSPLSLECTVEGTSNPNLYWYRQAAGRGLQLLFYSVGIGQISSEVPQNLSASRPQDRQFILSSKKLLLSDSGFYLCAWRQGPSYEQYFGPGTRLTVT.

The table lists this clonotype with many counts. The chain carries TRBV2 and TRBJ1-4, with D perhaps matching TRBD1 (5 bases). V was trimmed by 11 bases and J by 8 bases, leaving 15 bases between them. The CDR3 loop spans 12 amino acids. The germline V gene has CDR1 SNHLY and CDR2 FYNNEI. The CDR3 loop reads CAAEGFGEKLFF. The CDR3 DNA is TGTGCCGCAGAGGGGTTCGGAGAAAAACTGTTTTTT. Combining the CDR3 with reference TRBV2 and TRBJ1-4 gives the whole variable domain EPEVTQTPSHQVTQMGQEVILRCVPISNHLYFYWYRQILGQKVEFLVSFYNNEISEKSEIFDDQFSVERPDGSNFTLKIRSTKLEDSAMYFCAAEGFGEKLFFGSGTQLSVL.

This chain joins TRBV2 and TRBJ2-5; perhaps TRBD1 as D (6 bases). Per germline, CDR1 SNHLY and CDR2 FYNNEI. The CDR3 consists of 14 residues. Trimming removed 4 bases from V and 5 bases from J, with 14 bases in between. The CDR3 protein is CASSVVGAGETQYF. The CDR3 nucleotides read TGTGCCAGCAGTGTGGTGGGGGCAGGGGAGACCCAGTACTTC.